The 32 T cell receptor beta chains below were found in one sample sequenced in a study of OX40 agonist ivuxolimab in advanced cancers. The data were produced by immunoSEQ multiplex PCR, yet TCRdb's version contains in-frame clones alone and is incomplete. The sample lists about 98,000 clones; about 85% were seen once. Material: CD4+ or CD8+ T cells sorted from blood, obtained in a trial of the OX40 agonist ivuxolimab. The receptors stem from an adult with an advanced solid tumor such as melanoma, head and neck, liver or kidney cancer.

This chain uses TRBV5-1 with TRBJ2-1, with 12 positions matching TRBD2. Germline loops: CDR1 SGHRS, CDR2 YFSETQ. This CDR3 spans 15 amino acids. After removal of 4 bases from V and 9 bases from J, the junction contained 8 bases not matched to a gene. The CDR3 bases are TGCGCCAGCAGCCCTCGACTAGCGGGAGACAGTGAGCAGTTCTTC. Translated: CASSPRLAGDSEQFF.

The chain has TRBV5-6 and TRBJ1-6; 7 bases line up with TRBD1. The CDR3 runs 13 residues. V dropped 2 bases and J dropped 12; count of bases not matched to a gene: 5. Looked up from germline, CDR1 is SGHDT and CDR2 is YYEEEE. The CDR3 spells CASSFDRDGPLHF. CDR3 sequence (DNA): TGTGCCAGCAGCTTCGACAGGGACGGACCCCTCCACTTT. The whole variable domain, filled in from reference TRBV5-6 and TRBJ1-6, reads DAGVTQSPTHLIKTRGQQVTLRCSPKSGHDTVSWYQQALGQGPQFIFQYYEEEERQRGNFPDRFSGHQFPNYSSELNVNALLLGDSALYLCASSFDRDGPLHFGNGTRLTVT.

The rearrangement joins TRBV5-1 to TRBJ1-1, with TRBD1 as a possible D gene (6 bases). Germline V CDR1 and CDR2: SGHRS, YFSETQ. The ends were cut back, 0 bases at V and 1 base at J, with 10 bases in the middle. This CDR3 spans 15 amino acids. The CDR3 DNA reads as TGCGCCAGCAGCTTGGAGGGGGGAGAGAACACTGAAGCTTTCTTT. Residues: CASSLEGGENTEAFF. Filled out from reference TRBV5-1 and TRBJ1-1, the complete variable domain reads KAGVTQTPRYLIKTRGQQVTLSCSPISGHRSVSWYQQTPGQGLQFLFEYFSETQRNKGNFPGRFSGRQFSNSRSEMNVSTLELGDSALYLCASSLEGGENTEAFFGQGTRLTVV.

The J gene is TRBJ1-5, the V gene TRBV6-1; D uncertain. V was cut by 2 bases and J by 5 bases, with 7 bases left in between. The CDR3 is made up of 13 amino acids. Per germline, CDR1 MNHNS and CDR2 SASEGT. The CDR3 spells CASSERYDQPQHF. The CDR3 DNA sequence: TGTGCCAGCAGTGAAAGATATGATCAGCCCCAGCATTTT.

V usage is TRBV5-6 and J usage is TRBJ1-2, with D uncertain. The CDR3 extends over 15 amino acids. V lost 1 base to trimming and J lost 5 bases, with 15 bases between them. CDR1 is SGHDT and CDR2 is YYEEEE in the germline V gene. CDR3: CASSLRSSRPYGYTF. CDR3 sequence (DNA): TGTGCCAGCAGCTTGAGAAGCTCCAGACCGTATGGCTACACCTTC.

The chain carries TRBV9 and TRBJ1-1; unclear D gene. Per the germline V gene, CDR1 is SGDLS and CDR2 is YYNGEE. Trimming took 0 bases from V and 2 from J, leaving 11 bases between them. The length of the CDR3 is 15 residues. The CDR3 sequence is CASSVAPTGNTEAFF. CDR3 bases: TGTGCCAGCAGCGTAGCCCCGACGGGAAACACTGAAGCTTTCTTT. Drawing the rest from reference TRBV9 and TRBJ1-1, the complete variable domain is DSGVTQTPKHLITATGQRVTLRCSPRSGDLSVYWYQQSLDQGLQFLIQYYNGEERAKGNILERFSAQQFPDLHSELNLSSLELGDSALYFCASSVAPTGNTEAFFGQGTRLTVV.

The chain is built from TRBV5-1 and TRBJ2-3, with TRBD1 matching 10 bases. Germline V gene lookup returns CDR1 SGHRS and CDR2 YFSETQ. The CDR3 extends over 14 amino acids. V dropped 4 bases and J dropped 4; count of bases not matched to a gene: 3. The CDR3 spells CASSPGTGADTQYF. CDR3 in DNA: TGCGCCAGCAGCCCGGGGACAGGGGCAGATACGCAGTATTTT.

The chain couples TRBV4-1 to TRBJ2-1; perhaps TRBD2 as D (6 bases). With 4 bases removed from V and 8 bases from J, the gap between germline ends came to 15 bases. The V gene's germline CDR1 is MGHRA and CDR2 YSYEKL. The CDR3 is made up of 14 amino acids. CDR3 region: CASSPTTGVYEQFF. As DNA, the CDR3 is TGCGCCAGCAGCCCCACGACGGGAGTTTATGAGCAGTTCTTC.

The chain links TRBV28 to TRBJ1-5; D may be TRBD1 (6 bases). Germline assignment: CDR1 MDHEN and CDR2 SYDVKM. The CDR3 spans 15 residues. With 3 bases removed from V and 4 bases from J, the gap between germline ends came to 13 bases. As DNA, the CDR3 is TGTGCCAGCAGTTTCAGGGGAACAGCTAATCAGCCCCAGCATTTT. Translated, it gives CASSFRGTANQPQHF.

V and J are TRBV4-3 and TRBJ1-5; a possible D gene is TRBD1 (5 bases). V lost 0 bases and J lost 11, with 11 bases in between. This CDR3 comprises 13 residues. The germline gives CDR1 LGHNA, CDR2 YSLEER. As DNA, the CDR3 is TGCGCCAGCAGCCAAGAAGTAGGAGGGGCCCAGCATTTT. Amino acids: CASSQEVGGAQHF.

Here the CDR3 DNA reads TGTGCCAGCAGCTTGAGGAGCTCTGGAAACACCATATATTTT. This codes for CASSLRSSGNTIYF. The genes are TRBV7-6 and TRBJ1-3, with D unclear. The V gene's germline CDR1 is SGHVS and CDR2 FNYEAQ. V shed 3 bases and J shed 0 bases, with 6 bases lying between them. This CDR3 is 14 amino acids long.

The chain employs TRBV7-9 and TRBJ2-3; the D gene is possibly TRBD1 (6 bases). The CDR3 runs 16 residues. From germline, CDR1 is SEHNR and CDR2 FQNEAQ (reference sequence). V was cut by 1 base and J by 3 bases, with 14 bases left in between. Here the CDR3 reads CASSLVPQGMTDTQYF. The CDR3 DNA follows: TGTGCCAGCAGCTTAGTTCCACAGGGTATGACAGATACGCAGTATTTT.

The count of this clone is one. The chain uses TRBV30 and TRBJ2-3, with 7 positions matching TRBD2. The CDR3 contains 15 residues. Germline lookup yields CDR1 GTSNPN and CDR2 SVGIG (reference sequence). Trimming removed 6 bases from V and 2 bases from J; junction bases left unmatched: 11. This CDR3 reads CACTERDPFTDTQYF. The CDR3 coding sequence is TGTGCCTGTACCGAGCGGGACCCCTTCACAGATACGCAGTATTTT.

This chain joins TRBV6-5 and TRBJ2-5; D is unclear. Per the germline V gene, CDR1 is MNHEY and CDR2 is SVGAGI. The CDR3 sequence is 12 residues long. The ends were cut back, 6 bases at V and 4 bases at J, with 9 bases in the middle. The CDR3: CASSLQVETQYF. Written as DNA, the CDR3 is TGTGCCAGCAGCCTTCAGGTAGAGACCCAGTACTTC.

This sequence joins TRBV19 and TRBJ1-1; D unclear. CDR3 length: 12 residues. The V gene lost 7 bases and the J gene lost 3 bases, with 9 bases spanning the gap. CDR1 and CDR2 (germline): LNHDA, SQIVND (reference sequence). CDR3 sequence (DNA): TGTGCCAGTAAGGATTTGCACACTGAAGCTTTCTTT. This gives the protein CASKDLHTEAFF.

The gene calls are TRBV7-9 and TRBJ2-7, with D hard to call. Deletions cut 5 bases from V and 0 bases from J, with 8 bases between. The CDR3 runs to 13 residues. Looked up from germline, CDR1 is SEHNR and CDR2 is FQNEAQ (reference sequence). As DNA, the CDR3 is TGTGCCAGCAGCCCGGTGAACTCCTACGAGCAGTACGTC. It specifies CASSPVNSYEQYV.

This chain links TRBV6-6 with TRBJ2-7; D perhaps matches TRBD2 (6 bases). V lost 5 bases and J lost 3, with 17 bases in between. CDR3 length equals 15 residues. Per germline, CDR1 MNHNY and CDR2 SVGAGI (reference sequence). CDR3 sequence reads: CASSASGLPSYEQYF. CDR3 bases: TGTGCCAGCAGTGCTTCGGGACTTCCAAGCTACGAGCAGTACTTC.

The chain carries TRBV11-3 and TRBJ2-7; 7 bases agree with TRBD1. The germline V gene has CDR1 SGHNT and CDR2 YENEEA. V was pared by 1 base and J by 6 bases, with 6 bases of the junction left unmatched. There are 14 residues in the CDR3. The CDR3 protein is CASSLGDRDLEQYF. The CDR3 DNA is TGTGCCAGCAGCTTAGGAGACAGGGACCTCGAGCAGTACTTC.

V gene TRBV5-1 combines with J gene TRBJ2-5; D gene uncertain. CDR1 is SGHRS and CDR2 is YFSETQ in the germline V gene. V gave up 0 bases and J gave up 5 bases, with 5 bases separating them. The CDR3 runs to 12 residues. CDR3 region: CASSLGVETQYF. For the CDR3, the DNA is TGCGCCAGCAGCTTGGGAGTGGAGACCCAGTACTTC.

J is TRBJ1-4 and V is TRBV5-1, with D possibly TRBD1 on 5 matching bases. This CDR3 region has 15 residues. The germline V gene has CDR1 SGHRS and CDR2 YFSETQ. Trimming shortened V by 2 bases and J by 13 bases, and 21 bases separated the two germline ends. CDR3 protein: CASSLQDGGSARLFF. CDR3 sequence (DNA): TGCGCCAGCAGCTTACAGGACGGAGGCAGTGCCAGACTGTTTTTT.

The chain uses TRBV18 and TRBJ1-2; D gene ambiguous. Germline V gene lookup returns CDR1 KGHSH and CDR2 LQKENI. This CDR3 region has 14 residues. Trimming removed 0 bases from V and 6 bases from J, with 11 bases in between. The CDR3 is CASSPPLVRDGYTF. The CDR3 bases are TGTGCCAGCTCACCACCGTTGGTTAGGGATGGCTACACCTTC.

This chain links TRBV2 with TRBJ2-7; 7 bases match TRBD1. Unmatched junction bases numbered 6, after V lost 4 bases and J lost 3 bases. Germline lookup yields CDR1 SNHLY and CDR2 FYNNEI. The CDR3 is 14 amino acids. The CDR3 region has the DNA TGTGCCAGCAGTGGAGGGGACAGACGCTACGAGCAGTACTTC. Its translation: CASSGGDRRYEQYF.

The chain uses TRBV6-5 and TRBJ1-1, with TRBD1 matching over 9 bases. Germline V gene data show CDR1 as MNHEY and CDR2 as SVGAGI. Unmatched junction bases numbered 1, after V lost 2 bases and J lost 3 bases. The CDR3 spans 14 residues. CDR3 residues: CASSYRDRDTEAFF. As DNA, the CDR3 is TGTGCCAGCAGTTACCGGGACAGGGACACTGAAGCTTTCTTT.

V usage is TRBV6-4 and J usage is TRBJ2-7, with 10 bases identical to TRBD1. The V gene end was trimmed by 5 bases and the J gene end by 2 bases; junction bases not matched to a gene: 12. CDR3 size: 17 residues. Germline loops: CDR1 MRHNA, CDR2 SNTAGT. The CDR3 loop reads CASSPSDRGPRAYEQYV. The CDR3 coding sequence is TGTGCCAGCAGTCCTTCTGACAGGGGGCCCCGGGCCTACGAGCAGTACGTC.

The chain combines TRBV7-3 with TRBJ2-1; the D gene is possibly TRBD2 (5 bases). Germline V gives CDR1 SGHTA, CDR2 FQGTGA. The CDR3 sequence is 15 residues long. The V end was cut by 5 bases, the J end by 2 bases, with 13 bases between. The DNA for the CDR3 is TGTGCCAGCAGCCCGCCGGGGTCAGCCTACAATGAGCAGTTCTTC. Encoded protein: CASSPPGSAYNEQFF. The whole variable domain, remainder taken from reference TRBV7-3 and TRBJ2-1, is GAGVSQTPSNKVTEKGKYVELRCDPISGHTALYWYRQSLGQGPEFLIYFQGTGAADDSGLPNDRFFAVRPEGSVSTLKIQRTERGDSAVYLCASSPPGSAYNEQFFGPGTRLTVL.

This rearrangement joins TRBV30 to TRBJ1-1; maybe TRBD1 (5 bases). This CDR3 spans 13 amino acids. CDR1 and CDR2 (germline): GTSNPN, SVGIG (reference sequence). V was trimmed by 3 bases and J by 1 base, leaving 9 bases between them. CDR3 nucleotide sequence: TGTGCCTGGAGGCGACAGTGGAACACTGAAGCTTTCTTT. This translates into CAWRRQWNTEAFF.

The chain carries TRBV6-4 and TRBJ2-1, with D possibly being TRBD2 (6 bases). V was shortened by 4 bases and J by 6 bases, with 13 bases between the two germline ends. This CDR3 is 14 amino acids long. In germline, CDR1 is MRHNA, CDR2 SNTAGT. CDR3 sequence (DNA): TGTGCCAGCAGTGCCCGGGACTCAACCAATGAGCAGTTCTTC. Amino acid sequence: CASSARDSTNEQFF.

For this clone: The same CDR3 arises from other DNA sequences in this sample as well. The DNA for the CDR3 is TGCAGCGTTCCCCCAGGGGGGGGGTGGGAGACCCAGTACTTC. It encodes CSVPPGGGWETQYF. The rearrangement links TRBV29-1 to TRBJ2-5; the D gene could be TRBD1 or TRBD2 (7 bases each). The CDR3 sequence is 14 residues long. Germline assignment: CDR1 SQVTM and CDR2 ANQGSEA. V gave up 5 bases and J gave up 5 bases, with 18 bases separating them.

This clone was counted between two and nine times. The genes are TRBV28 and TRBJ1-2, with D perhaps TRBD1 (5 bases). Germline assignment: CDR1 MDHEN and CDR2 SYDVKM. The CDR3 spans 11 residues. The V gene lost 6 bases and the J gene lost 8 bases, with 10 bases spanning the gap. CDR3 DNA: TGTGCCAGCAGCAGGGCTCAAGGCTACACCTTC. This codes for CASSRAQGYTF.

This sequence joins TRBV7-9 and TRBJ2-3; the match to TRBD2 covers 13 bases. V was clipped by 4 bases and J by 1 base; unmatched bases: 2. This CDR3 spans 16 amino acids. The V gene's germline CDR1 is SEHNR and CDR2 FQNEAQ (reference sequence). CDR3 in amino acids: CASSSGLAGGTDTQYF. The DNA for the CDR3 is TGTGCCAGCAGCTCCGGACTAGCGGGAGGCACAGATACGCAGTATTTT. Full variable domain (rest looked up from reference TRBV7-9 and TRBJ2-3): DTGVSQNPRHKITKRGQNVTFRCDPISEHNRLYWYRQTLGQGPEFLTYFQNEAQLEKSRLLSDRFSAERPKGSFSTLEIQRTEQGDSAMYLCASSSGLAGGTDTQYFGPGTRLTVL.

The V gene is TRBV7-2, the J gene TRBJ2-1; D unclear. V lost 4 bases and J lost 5, with 9 bases in between. CDR1 and CDR2 from the germline V gene are SGHTA and FQGNSA. The CDR3 loop spans 13 amino acids. Here the CDR3 DNA reads TGTGCCAGCAGCTCCGGGCAGCACAATGAGCAGTTCTTC. Amino acids: CASSSGQHNEQFF.

A word on this clone: Within the sample, other DNA sequences also encode this same CDR3. The chain links TRBV18 to TRBJ2-5, with D unresolved. V lost 2 bases, J lost 3 bases, and 7 bases lay in between. CDR1 and CDR2 (germline): KGHSH, LQKENI. The CDR3 totals 13 residues. CDR3 sequence (DNA): TGTGCCAGCTCACCAGGACGCGAAGAGACCCAGTACTTC. Translated, it gives CASSPGREETQYF.